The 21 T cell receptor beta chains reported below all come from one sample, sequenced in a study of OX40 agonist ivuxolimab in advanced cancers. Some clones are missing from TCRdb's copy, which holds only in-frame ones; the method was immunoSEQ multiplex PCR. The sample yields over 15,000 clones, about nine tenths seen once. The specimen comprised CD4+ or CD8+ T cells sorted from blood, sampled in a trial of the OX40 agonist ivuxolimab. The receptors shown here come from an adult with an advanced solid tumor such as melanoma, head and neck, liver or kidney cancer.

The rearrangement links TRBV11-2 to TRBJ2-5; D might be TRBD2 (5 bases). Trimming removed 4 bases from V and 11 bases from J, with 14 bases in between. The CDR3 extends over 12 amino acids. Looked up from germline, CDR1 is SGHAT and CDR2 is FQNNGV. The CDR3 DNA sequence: TGTGCCAGCAGCTCTCATGGTTGGGAGCAGTACTTC. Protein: CASSSHGWEQYF.

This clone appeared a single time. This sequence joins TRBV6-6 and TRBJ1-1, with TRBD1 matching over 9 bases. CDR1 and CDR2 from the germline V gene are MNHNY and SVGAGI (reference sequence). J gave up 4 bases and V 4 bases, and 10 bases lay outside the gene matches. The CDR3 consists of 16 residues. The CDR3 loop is CASSSDRGSKGTEAFF. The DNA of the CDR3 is TGTGCCAGCAGTTCGGACAGGGGATCTAAGGGCACTGAAGCTTTCTTT.

The CDR3 DNA is TGTGCCAGCAGTTTATCGGGTGGGTTTGGGGCCAACGTCCTGACTTTC. Translation: CASSLSGGFGANVLTF. The genes are TRBV27 and TRBJ2-6; D is ambiguous. The CDR3 is made up of 16 amino acids. CDR1 and CDR2 (germline): MNHEY, SMNVEV (reference sequence). Deletions cut 0 bases from V and 3 bases from J, with 9 bases between.

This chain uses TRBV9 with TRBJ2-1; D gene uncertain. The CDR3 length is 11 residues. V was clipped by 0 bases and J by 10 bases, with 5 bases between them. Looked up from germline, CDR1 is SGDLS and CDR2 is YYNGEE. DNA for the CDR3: TGTGCCAGCAGCGTAGGGGTAGAGCAGTTCTTC. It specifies CASSVGVEQFF.

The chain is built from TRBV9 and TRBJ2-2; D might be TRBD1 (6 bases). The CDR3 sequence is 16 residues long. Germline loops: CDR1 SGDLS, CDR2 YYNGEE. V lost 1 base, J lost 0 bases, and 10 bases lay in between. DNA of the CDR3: TGTGCCAGCAGCGTATGGGACACCTCGAACACCGGGGAGCTGTTTTTT. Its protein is CASSVWDTSNTGELFF.

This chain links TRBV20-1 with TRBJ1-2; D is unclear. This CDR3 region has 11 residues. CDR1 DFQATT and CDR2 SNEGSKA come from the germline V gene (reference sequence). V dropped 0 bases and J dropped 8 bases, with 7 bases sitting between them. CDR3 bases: TGCAGTGCTAGAGAACCTTGGGGCTACACCTTC. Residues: CSAREPWGYTF.

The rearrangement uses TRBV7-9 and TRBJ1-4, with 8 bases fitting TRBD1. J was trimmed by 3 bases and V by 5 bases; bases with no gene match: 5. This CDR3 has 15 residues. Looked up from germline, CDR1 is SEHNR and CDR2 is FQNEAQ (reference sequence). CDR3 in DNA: TGTGCCAGCAGCGACCAGGGGGCGGCTAATGAAAAACTGTTTTTT. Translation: CASSDQGAANEKLFF. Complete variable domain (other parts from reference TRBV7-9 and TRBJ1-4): DTGVSQNPRHKITKRGQNVTFRCDPISEHNRLYWYRQTLGQGPEFLTYFQNEAQLEKSRLLSDRFSAERPKGSFSTLEIQRTEQGDSAMYLCASSDQGAANEKLFFGSGTQLSVL.

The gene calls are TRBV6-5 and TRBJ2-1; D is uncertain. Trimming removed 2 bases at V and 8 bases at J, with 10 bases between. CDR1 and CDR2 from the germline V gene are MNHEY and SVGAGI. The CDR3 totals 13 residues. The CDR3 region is CASSYGNHDEQFF. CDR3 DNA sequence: TGTGCCAGCAGTTACGGAAATCACGATGAGCAGTTCTTC.

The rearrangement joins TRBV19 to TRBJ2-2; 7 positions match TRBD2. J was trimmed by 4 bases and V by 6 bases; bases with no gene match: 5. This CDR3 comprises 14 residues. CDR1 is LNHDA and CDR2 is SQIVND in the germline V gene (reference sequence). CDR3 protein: CASRGGSGTGELFF. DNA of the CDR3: TGTGCCAGTAGAGGCGGGAGCGGCACCGGGGAGCTGTTTTTT.

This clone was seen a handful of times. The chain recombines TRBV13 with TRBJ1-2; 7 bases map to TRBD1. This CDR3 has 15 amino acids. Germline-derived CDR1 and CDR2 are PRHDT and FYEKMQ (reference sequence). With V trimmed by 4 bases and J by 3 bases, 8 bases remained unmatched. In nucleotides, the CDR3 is TGTGCCAGCAGCTCCCTGACAGGGAAGGACTATGGCTACACCTTC. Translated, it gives CASSSLTGKDYGYTF.

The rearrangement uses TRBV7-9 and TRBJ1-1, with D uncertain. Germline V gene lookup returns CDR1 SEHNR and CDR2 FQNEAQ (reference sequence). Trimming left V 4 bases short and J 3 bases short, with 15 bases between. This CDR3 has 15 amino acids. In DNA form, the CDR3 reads TGTGCCAGCAGCTCGCAAAAGGGAGCGGACACTGAAGCTTTCTTT. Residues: CASSSQKGADTEAFF.

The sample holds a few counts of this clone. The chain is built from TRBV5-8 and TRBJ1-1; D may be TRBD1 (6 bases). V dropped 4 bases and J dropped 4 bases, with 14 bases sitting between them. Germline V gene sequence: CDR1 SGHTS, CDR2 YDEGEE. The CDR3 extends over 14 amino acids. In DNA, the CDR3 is TGTGCCAGCAGCCAAACGCAGGGGTCCACTGAAGCTTTCTTT. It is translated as CASSQTQGSTEAFF.

CDR3: CASRSQGTGNTIYF. Here the CDR3 DNA reads TGTGCCAGCAGATCACAGGGAACTGGAAACACCATATATTTT. The gene calls are TRBV28 and TRBJ1-3; the D gene is possibly TRBD1 (6 bases). The length of the CDR3 is 14 residues. CDR1 and CDR2 from the germline V gene are MDHEN and SYDVKM. Between the trimmed V and J ends, which lost 6 bases and 2 bases, there was a span of 11 bases.

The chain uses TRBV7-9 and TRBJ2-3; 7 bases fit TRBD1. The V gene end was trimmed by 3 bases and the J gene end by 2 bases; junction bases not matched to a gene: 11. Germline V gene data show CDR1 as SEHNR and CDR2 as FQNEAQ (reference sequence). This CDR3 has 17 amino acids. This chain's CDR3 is CASSLGTTGFTTDTQYF. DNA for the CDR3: TGTGCCAGCAGCTTGGGGACGACAGGGTTTACCACAGATACGCAGTATTTT. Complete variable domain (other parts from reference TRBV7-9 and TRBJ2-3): DTGVSQNPRHKITKRGQNVTFRCDPISEHNRLYWYRQTLGQGPEFLTYFQNEAQLEKSRLLSDRFSAERPKGSFSTLEIQRTEQGDSAMYLCASSLGTTGFTTDTQYFGPGTRLTVL.

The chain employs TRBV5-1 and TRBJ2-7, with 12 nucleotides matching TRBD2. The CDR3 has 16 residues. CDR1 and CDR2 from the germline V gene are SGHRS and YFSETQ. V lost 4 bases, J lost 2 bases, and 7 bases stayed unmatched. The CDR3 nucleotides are TGCGCCAGCAGCACCCGGACTAGCGGGAACCCCTACGAGCAGTACTTC. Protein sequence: CASSTRTSGNPYEQYF.

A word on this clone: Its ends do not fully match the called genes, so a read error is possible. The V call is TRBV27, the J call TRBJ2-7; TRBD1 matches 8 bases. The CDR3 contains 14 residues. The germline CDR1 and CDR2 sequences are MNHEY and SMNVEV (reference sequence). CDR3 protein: CASRKTGVSHEQYF. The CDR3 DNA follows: TGTGCCAGCAGAAAGACAGGGGTCTCCCACGAGCAGTACTTC.

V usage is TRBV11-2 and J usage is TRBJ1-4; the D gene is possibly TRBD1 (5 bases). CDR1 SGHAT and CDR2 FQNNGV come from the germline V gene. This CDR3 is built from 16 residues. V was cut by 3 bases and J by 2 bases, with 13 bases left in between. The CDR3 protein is CASSLGLLATNEKLFF. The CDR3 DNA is TGTGCCAGCAGCTTGGGACTCCTTGCCACTAATGAAAAACTGTTTTTT. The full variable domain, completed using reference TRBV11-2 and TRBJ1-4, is EAGVAQSPRYKIIEKRQSVAFWCNPISGHATLYWYQQILGQGPKLLIQFQNNGVVDDSQLPKDRFSAERLKGVDSTLKIQPAKLEDSAVYLCASSLGLLATNEKLFFGSGTQLSVL.

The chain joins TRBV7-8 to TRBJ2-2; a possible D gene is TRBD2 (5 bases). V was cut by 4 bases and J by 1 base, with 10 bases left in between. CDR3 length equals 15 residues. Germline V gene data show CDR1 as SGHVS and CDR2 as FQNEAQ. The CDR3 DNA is TGTGCCAGCAGCTCGCGGGCCCAGAACACCGGGGAGCTGTTTTTT. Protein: CASSSRAQNTGELFF.

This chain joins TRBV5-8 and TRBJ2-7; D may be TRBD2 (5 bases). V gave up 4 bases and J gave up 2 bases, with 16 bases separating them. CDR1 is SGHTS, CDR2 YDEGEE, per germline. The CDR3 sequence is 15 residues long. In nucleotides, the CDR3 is TGTGCCAGCAGCCTGGCCCTGAGCGGCACCTACGAGCAGTACTTC. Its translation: CASSLALSGTYEQYF.

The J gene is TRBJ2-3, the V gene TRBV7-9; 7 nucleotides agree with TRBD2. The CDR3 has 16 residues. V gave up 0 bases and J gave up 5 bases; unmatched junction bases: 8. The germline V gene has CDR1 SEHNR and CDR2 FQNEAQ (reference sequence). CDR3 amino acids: CASSLAGAGAGDTQYF. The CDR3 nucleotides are TGTGCCAGCAGCTTAGCCGGGGCGGGAGCCGGAGATACGCAGTATTTT. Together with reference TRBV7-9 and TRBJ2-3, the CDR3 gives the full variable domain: DTGVSQNPRHKITKRGQNVTFRCDPISEHNRLYWYRQTLGQGPEFLTYFQNEAQLEKSRLLSDRFSAERPKGSFSTLEIQRTEQGDSAMYLCASSLAGAGAGDTQYFGPGTRLTVL.

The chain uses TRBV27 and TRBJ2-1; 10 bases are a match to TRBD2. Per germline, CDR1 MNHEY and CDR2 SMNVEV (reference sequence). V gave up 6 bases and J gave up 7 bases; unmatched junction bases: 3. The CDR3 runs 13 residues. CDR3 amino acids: CASSLAGANEQFF. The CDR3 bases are TGTGCCAGCAGCCTAGCGGGAGCTAATGAGCAGTTCTTC.